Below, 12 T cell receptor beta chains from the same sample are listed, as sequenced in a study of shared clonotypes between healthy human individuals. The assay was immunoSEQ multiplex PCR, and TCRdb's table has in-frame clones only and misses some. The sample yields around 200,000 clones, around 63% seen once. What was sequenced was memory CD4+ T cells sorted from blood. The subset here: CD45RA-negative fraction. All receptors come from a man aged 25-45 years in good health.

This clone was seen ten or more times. The CDR3 sequence is CASMEALGGADTQYF. The CDR3 DNA follows: TGTGCCAGCATGGAAGCGTTAGGAGGGGCAGATACGCAGTATTTT. This chain links TRBV6-1 with TRBJ2-3; maybe TRBD2 (6 bases). V was shortened by 7 bases and J by 4 bases, with 18 bases between the two germline ends. Germline V gives CDR1 MNHNS, CDR2 SASEGT. The CDR3 covers 15 residues.

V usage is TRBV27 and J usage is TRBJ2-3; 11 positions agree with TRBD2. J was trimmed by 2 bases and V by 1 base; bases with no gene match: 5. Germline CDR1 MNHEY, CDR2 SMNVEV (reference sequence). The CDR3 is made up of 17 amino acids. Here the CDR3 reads CASSLLGLAENTDTQYF. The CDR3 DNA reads TGTGCCAGCAGTTTATTGGGACTAGCGGAGAACACAGATACGCAGTATTTT.

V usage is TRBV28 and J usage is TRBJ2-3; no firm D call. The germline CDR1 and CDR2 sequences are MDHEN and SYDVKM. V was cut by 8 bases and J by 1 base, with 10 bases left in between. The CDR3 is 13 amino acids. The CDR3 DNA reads TGTGCCAGCCGTAAGACGGGCACAGATACGCAGTATTTT. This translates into CASRKTGTDTQYF. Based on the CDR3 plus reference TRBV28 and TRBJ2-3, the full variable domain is DVKVTQSSRYLVKRTGEKVFLECVQDMDHENMFWYRQDPGLGLRLIYFSYDVKMKEKGDIPEGYSVSREKKERFSLILESASTNQTSMYLCASRKTGTDTQYFGPGTRLTVL.

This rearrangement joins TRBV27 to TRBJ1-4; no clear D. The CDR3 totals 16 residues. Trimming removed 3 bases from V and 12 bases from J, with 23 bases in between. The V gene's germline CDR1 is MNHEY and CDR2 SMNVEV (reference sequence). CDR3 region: CASSFRPLAGNEELFF. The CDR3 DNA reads TGTGCCAGCAGTTTCCGACCCCTAGCGGGCAATGAGGAACTGTTTTTT.

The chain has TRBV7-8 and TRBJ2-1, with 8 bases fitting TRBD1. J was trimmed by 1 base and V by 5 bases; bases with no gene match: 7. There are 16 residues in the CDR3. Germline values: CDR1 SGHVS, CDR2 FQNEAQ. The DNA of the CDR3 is TGTGCCAGCAGCCGAAGCCGGGACAGGTCCTACAATGAGCAGTTCTTC. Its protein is CASSRSRDRSYNEQFF.

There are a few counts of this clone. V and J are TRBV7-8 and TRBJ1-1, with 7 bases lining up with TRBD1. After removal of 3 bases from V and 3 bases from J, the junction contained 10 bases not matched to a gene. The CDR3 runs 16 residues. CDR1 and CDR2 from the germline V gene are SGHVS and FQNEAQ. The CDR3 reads CASSLGRGLGYTEAFF. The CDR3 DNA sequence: TGTGCCAGCAGCTTGGGAAGGGGGCTGGGTTACACTGAAGCTTTCTTT.

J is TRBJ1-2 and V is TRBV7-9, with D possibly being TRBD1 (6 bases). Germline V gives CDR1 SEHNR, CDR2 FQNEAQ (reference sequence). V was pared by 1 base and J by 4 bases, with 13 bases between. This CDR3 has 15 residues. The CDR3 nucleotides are TGTGCCAGCAGCTTAGGCGGGGGCATGATCTATGGCTACACCTTC. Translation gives CASSLGGGMIYGYTF.

The CDR3 sequence is CASSSQTGTGDYTF. CDR3 DNA: TGTGCCAGCAGTTCTCAAACCGGGACAGGGGACTACACCTTC. The V call is TRBV7-8, the J call TRBJ1-2; 10 bases line up with TRBD1. J gave up 10 bases and V 6 bases, and 11 bases lay outside the gene matches. The CDR3 is made up of 14 amino acids. Germline CDR1 reads SGHVS; CDR2 reads FQNEAQ.

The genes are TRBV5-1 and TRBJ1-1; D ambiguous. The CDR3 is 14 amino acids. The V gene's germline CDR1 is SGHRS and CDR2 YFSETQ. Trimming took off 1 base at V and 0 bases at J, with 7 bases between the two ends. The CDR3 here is CASSLSSMNTEAFF. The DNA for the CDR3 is TGCGCCAGCAGCTTGAGCAGCATGAACACTGAAGCTTTCTTT.

The CDR3 loop is CASSLSGNSNQPQHF. The CDR3, as DNA: TGTGCCAGCTCATTATCGGGGAATAGCAATCAGCCCCAGCATTTT. The chain carries TRBV18 and TRBJ1-5; D ambiguous. The CDR3 is 15 amino acids. V dropped 5 bases and J dropped 0 bases, with 11 bases sitting between them. The germline CDR1 and CDR2 sequences are KGHSH and LQKENI.

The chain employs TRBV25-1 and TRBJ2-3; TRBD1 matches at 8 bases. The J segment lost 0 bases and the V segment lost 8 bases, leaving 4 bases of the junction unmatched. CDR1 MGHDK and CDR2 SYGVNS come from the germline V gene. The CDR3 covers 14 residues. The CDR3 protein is CASGDRGSTDTQYF. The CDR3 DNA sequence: TGTGCCAGCGGCGACAGGGGTAGCACAGATACGCAGTATTTT. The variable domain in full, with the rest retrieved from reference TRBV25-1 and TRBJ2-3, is EADIYQTPRYLVIGTGKKITLECSQTMGHDKMYWYQQDPGMELHLIHYSYGVNSTEKGDLSSESTVSRIRTEHFPLTLESARPSHTSQYLCASGDRGSTDTQYFGPGTRLTVL.

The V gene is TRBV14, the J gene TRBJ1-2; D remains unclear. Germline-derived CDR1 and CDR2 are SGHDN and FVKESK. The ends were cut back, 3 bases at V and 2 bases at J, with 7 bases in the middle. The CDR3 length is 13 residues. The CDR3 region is CASSHDTNYGYTF. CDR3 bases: TGTGCCAGCAGCCACGATACCAACTATGGCTACACCTTC.